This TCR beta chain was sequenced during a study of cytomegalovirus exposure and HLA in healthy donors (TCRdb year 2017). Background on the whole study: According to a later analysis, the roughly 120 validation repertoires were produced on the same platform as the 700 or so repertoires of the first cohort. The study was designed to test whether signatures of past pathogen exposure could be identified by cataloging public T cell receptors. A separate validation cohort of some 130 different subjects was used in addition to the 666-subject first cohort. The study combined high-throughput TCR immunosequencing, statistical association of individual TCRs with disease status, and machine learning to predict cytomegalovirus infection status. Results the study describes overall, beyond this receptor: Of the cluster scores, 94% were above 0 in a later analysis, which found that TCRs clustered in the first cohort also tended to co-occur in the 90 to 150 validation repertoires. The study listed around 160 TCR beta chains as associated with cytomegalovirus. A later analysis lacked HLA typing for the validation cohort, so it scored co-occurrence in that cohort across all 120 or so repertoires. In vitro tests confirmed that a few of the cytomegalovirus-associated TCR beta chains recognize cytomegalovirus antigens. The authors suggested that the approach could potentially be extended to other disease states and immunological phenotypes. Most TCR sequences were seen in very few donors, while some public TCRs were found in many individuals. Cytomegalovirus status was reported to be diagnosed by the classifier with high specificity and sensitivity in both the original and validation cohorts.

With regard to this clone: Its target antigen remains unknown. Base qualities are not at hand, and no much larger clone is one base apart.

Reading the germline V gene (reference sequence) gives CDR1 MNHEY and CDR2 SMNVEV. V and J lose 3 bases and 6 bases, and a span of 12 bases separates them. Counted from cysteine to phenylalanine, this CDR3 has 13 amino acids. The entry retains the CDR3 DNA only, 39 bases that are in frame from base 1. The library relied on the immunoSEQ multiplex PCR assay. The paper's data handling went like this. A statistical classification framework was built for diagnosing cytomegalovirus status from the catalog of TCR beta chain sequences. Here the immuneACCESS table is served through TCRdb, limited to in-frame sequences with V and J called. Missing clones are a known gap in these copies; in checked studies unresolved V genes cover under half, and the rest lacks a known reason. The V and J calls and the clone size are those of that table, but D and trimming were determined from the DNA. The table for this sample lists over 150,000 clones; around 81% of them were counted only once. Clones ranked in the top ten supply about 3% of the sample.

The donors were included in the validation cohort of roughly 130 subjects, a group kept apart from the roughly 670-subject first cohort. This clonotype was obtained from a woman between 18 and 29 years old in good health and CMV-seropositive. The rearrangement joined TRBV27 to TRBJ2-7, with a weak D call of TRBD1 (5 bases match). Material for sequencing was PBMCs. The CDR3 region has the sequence CASSLQGSSEQYF. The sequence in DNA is TGTGCCAGCAGTTTGCAGGGATCCAGCGAGCAGTACTTC.